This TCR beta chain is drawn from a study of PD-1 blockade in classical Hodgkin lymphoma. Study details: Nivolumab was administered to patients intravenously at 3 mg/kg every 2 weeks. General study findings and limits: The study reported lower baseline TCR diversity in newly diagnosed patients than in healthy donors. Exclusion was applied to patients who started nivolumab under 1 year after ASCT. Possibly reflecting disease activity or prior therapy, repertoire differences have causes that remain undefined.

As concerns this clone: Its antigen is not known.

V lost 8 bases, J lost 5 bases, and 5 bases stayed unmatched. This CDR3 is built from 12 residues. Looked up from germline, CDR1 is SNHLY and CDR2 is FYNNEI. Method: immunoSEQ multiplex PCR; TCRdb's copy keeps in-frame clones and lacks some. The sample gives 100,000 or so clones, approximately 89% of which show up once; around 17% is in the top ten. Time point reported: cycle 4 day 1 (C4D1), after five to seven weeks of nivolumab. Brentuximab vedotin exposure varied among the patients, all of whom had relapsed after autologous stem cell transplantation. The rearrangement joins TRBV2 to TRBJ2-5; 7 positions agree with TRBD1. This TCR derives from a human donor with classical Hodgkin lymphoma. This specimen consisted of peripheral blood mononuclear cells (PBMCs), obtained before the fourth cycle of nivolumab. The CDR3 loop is CASFRQGETQYF. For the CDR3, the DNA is TGTGCCAGCTTCAGACAGGGTGAGACCCAGTACTTC.